A single sample gave rise to the 11 T cell receptor beta chains below, sequenced in a study of blood T cell repertoires in COVID-19. The protocol was immunoSEQ multiplex PCR, while the TCRdb copy is restricted to in-frame clones and leaves out a portion. The sample holds some 290,000 clones, more than 90% seen once. What was sequenced was PBMCs or T cells enriched from blood (not recorded which). The receptors shown here come from a woman between 25 and 40 years old who had been exposed to COVID-19.

The chain joins TRBV7-8 to TRBJ2-3; tentatively, D is TRBD2 (6 bases). Germline V gene sequence: CDR1 SGHVS, CDR2 FQNEAQ. The CDR3 has 18 amino acids. V was shortened by 0 bases and J by 5 bases, with 21 bases between the two germline ends. CDR3 sequence: CASSLAGGLGARGDTQYF. As DNA, the CDR3 is TGTGCCAGCAGCTTAGCGGGGGGTTTAGGGGCGCGAGGAGATACGCAGTATTTT.

V usage is TRBV19 and J usage is TRBJ2-1; D ambiguous. The V end lost 3 bases, the J end lost 3 bases, and 6 bases lay between the germline ends. The germline V gene encodes CDR1 LNHDA and CDR2 SQIVND (reference sequence). The CDR3 is 13 amino acids. The CDR3 loop is CASSIRDYNEQFF. CDR3 DNA sequence: TGTGCCAGTAGTATTAGAGACTACAATGAGCAGTTCTTC.

The CDR3 here is CASSYWDRGPEYEQYF. CDR3 coding DNA: TGTGCCAGCAGTTACTGGGACAGGGGGCCAGAGTACGAGCAGTACTTC. The chain is built from TRBV6-2 or TRBV6-3 and TRBJ2-7; TRBD1 matches at 12 bases. Germline trimming cut 1 base from V and 4 bases from J; bases unmatched to any gene: 5. The length of the CDR3 is 16 residues. Germline assignment: CDR1 MNHEY and CDR2 SVGEGT.

This rearrangement joins TRBV12-3 or TRBV12-4 to TRBJ1-1; D may be TRBD1 (5 bases). The CDR3 is 13 residues long. Trimming took off 7 bases at V and 3 bases at J, with 12 bases between the two ends. CDR3 protein: CASTGGKHTEAFF. The CDR3 region has the DNA TGTGCCAGCACCGGGGGAAAGCACACTGAAGCTTTCTTT.

The genes are TRBV9 and TRBJ2-1, with 10 bases that match TRBD2. With 3 bases clipped from V and 5 bases from J, the junction kept 8 bases outside the gene matches. CDR3 length: 16 amino acids. The germline CDR1 and CDR2 sequences are SGDLS and YYNGEE. The CDR3 here is CASSAQSGGVNNEQFF. Written as DNA, the CDR3 is TGTGCCAGCAGCGCTCAAAGCGGGGGGGTAAACAATGAGCAGTTCTTC. Based on the CDR3 plus reference TRBV9 and TRBJ2-1, the full variable domain is DSGVTQTPKHLITATGQRVTLRCSPRSGDLSVYWYQQSLDQGLQFLIQYYNGEERAKGNILERFSAQQFPDLHSELNLSSLELGDSALYFCASSAQSGGVNNEQFFGPGTRLTVL.

The chain employs TRBV2 and TRBJ1-2, with TRBD1 matching 7 bases. Germline trimming cut 6 bases from V and 3 bases from J; bases unmatched to any gene: 4. Germline V gene data show CDR1 as SNHLY and CDR2 as FYNNEI. CDR3 size: 13 residues. The CDR3 bases are TGTGCCAGCAGCCAGGGACAGCACTATGGCTACACCTTC. Its translation: CASSQGQHYGYTF.

This clone was seen only once. The chain uses TRBV5-1 and TRBJ2-1; 10 bases are a match to TRBD2. The CDR3 is 14 residues long. Germline CDR1 SGHRS, CDR2 YFSETQ. J gave up 9 bases and V 7 bases, and 10 bases lay outside the gene matches. Here the CDR3 reads CASLSSGGRREQFF. The CDR3 DNA sequence: TGCGCCAGCCTTTCTAGCGGGGGCCGTCGTGAGCAGTTCTTC.

V usage is TRBV6-5 and J usage is TRBJ2-2, with 9 bases lining up with TRBD1. J lost 6 bases, V lost 7 bases, and 6 bases had no gene match. The CDR3 runs 14 residues. Per germline, CDR1 MNHEY and CDR2 SVGAGI. The CDR3 DNA is TGTGCCAGCACTAGGACAGGGGACGCCGGGGAGCTGTTTTTT. This encodes CASTRTGDAGELFF.

The chain couples TRBV7-9 to TRBJ1-3; perhaps TRBD1 as D (6 bases). Germline loops: CDR1 SEHNR, CDR2 FQNEAQ (reference sequence). This CDR3 spans 15 amino acids. The V and J ends lost 10 bases and 0 bases respectively, with 16 bases between them. The CDR3 reads CATMDRANSGNTIYF. CDR3 nucleotide sequence: TGTGCCACCATGGACAGAGCTAACTCTGGAAACACCATATATTTT.

This rearrangement joins TRBV4-1 to TRBJ2-1, with TRBD1 as a possible D gene (5 bases). The V gene lost 0 bases and the J gene lost 7 bases, with 16 bases spanning the gap. The CDR3 is 16 residues long. Per germline, CDR1 MGHRA and CDR2 YSYEKL. This CDR3 is CASSQDRFGQRNEQFF. As DNA, the CDR3 is TGCGCCAGCAGCCAAGACCGATTTGGACAACGAAATGAGCAGTTCTTC.

The V and J genes are TRBV15 and TRBJ1-1; 7 bases fit TRBD1. V was clipped by 8 bases and J by 4 bases; unmatched bases: 10. The germline V gene has CDR1 LNHNV and CDR2 YYDKDF (reference sequence). The CDR3 runs 14 residues. As DNA, the CDR3 is TGTGCCACCGAGACGGGACAGAGAATCACTGAAGCTTTCTTT. Protein: CATETGQRITEAFF.